This paragraph reports one T cell receptor (beta chain). Antigen specificity is unknown. Profiled with immunoSEQ multiplex PCR; TCRdb holds only in-frame clones, not every one. The sample lists 60,000 to 75,000 clones, more than 80% seen once, with about 1.1% in the top ten. The entry originates in a study of OX40 agonist ivuxolimab in advanced cancers. Study-level information: Three partial responders included one hepatocellular carcinoma patient and two cutaneous melanoma patients. Broader study findings: More expanded clones were found, on average, in CD8+ than in CD4+ T cells. Dosing at 0.1 to 3.0 mg/kg was accompanied by clonal expansion of CD4+ and CD8+ blood T cells by week 6.

Excluded were patients having autoimmune disease history or systemic immunosuppression. Source: CD4+ or CD8+ T cells sorted from blood, taken in a trial of the OX40 agonist ivuxolimab. The source is an adult with an advanced solid tumor such as melanoma, head and neck, liver or kidney cancer.

CDR3 residues: CATGSRGLDYTF. As DNA, the CDR3 is TGTGCCACCGGATCCAGGGGGCTTGACTACACCTTC. The V gene is TRBV27, the J gene TRBJ1-2, with 8 bases aligning to TRBD1. Germline V gene data show CDR1 as MNHEY and CDR2 as SMNVEV (reference sequence). The CDR3 covers 12 residues. The J segment lost 10 bases and the V segment lost 10 bases, leaving 11 bases of the junction unmatched.